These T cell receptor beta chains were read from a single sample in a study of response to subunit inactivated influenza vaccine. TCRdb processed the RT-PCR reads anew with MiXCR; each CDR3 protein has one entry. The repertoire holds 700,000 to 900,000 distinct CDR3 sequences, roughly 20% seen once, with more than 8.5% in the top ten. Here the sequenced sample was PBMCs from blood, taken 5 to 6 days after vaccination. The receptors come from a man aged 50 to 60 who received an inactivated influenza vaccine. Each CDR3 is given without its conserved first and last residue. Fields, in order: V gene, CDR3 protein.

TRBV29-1	SGSPGLGETQY
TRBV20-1	SARRDGTVEQF
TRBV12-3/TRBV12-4	ASSIAQGTQY
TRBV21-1	ASNKRHGQSRPNTEAF
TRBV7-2	ASSFDRQNNSPLH
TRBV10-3	AISVARTDTQY
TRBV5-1	ASSLGGGNRDTDQPQH
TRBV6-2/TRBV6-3	ASKRAVNTDTQY
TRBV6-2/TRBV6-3	ASSYHPDTEAF
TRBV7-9	ASSLWTGGSTDTQY
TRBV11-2	ASSLGRTGAGTDTQY
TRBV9	ASSVDGGGVYGYT
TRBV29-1	SVETSGRAGSYNEQF
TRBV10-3	AISQTSGGDSF
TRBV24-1	ATSDLETSGRSEQF
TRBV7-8	ASSAHVAGSQETQY
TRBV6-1	ASSARQGNTGELF
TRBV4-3	ASSQDLPITINEKLF
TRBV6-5	ASSYFGTGGGRNEQF
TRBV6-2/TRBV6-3	ASSYSTFMVNEQF
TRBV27	ASSLQGVWNEQF
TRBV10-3	AISYGTGGQSQY
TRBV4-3	ASSQDWEGNQPQH
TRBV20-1	SAPGQGNNGYT
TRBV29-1	SALTSGGARSGEQF
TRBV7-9	ASSLDGTGTFYGYT
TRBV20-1	SASERVASYEQY